The sequence of this T cell receptor (beta chain) was determined in a study of blood T cell repertoires in COVID-19. Overall study: Donors in the United States, Italy and Spain gave samples during acute or convalescent COVID-19. The cDNA or gDNA used as material had been derived from T cells, B-cell-depleted T cells, or PBMCs.

The CDR3 is 11 amino acids. Trimming removed 6 bases from V and 9 bases from J, with 11 bases in between. Germline V lookup: CDR1 MNHEY, CDR2 SVGEGT. Original processing notes: Nucleated cell number was recorded as an estimate derived from reference gene primer amplification. Profiling relied on immunoSEQ multiplex PCR, and the TCRdb table lists in-frame clones only, not all of them. The D gene and trimming were derived from the DNA, and the V and J assignments and clone size from that table. The sample has roughly 18,000 clones; 80% to 90% are singletons. V usage is TRBV6-2 or TRBV6-3 and J usage is TRBJ1-1; D might be TRBD1 (5 bases). Material for sequencing was peripheral blood. This clonotype was obtained from a woman aged 55 to 70 with active COVID-19. CDR3 loop: CASSPGQQAFF. The CDR3 DNA reads TGTGCCAGCAGCCCGGGGCAGCAAGCTTTCTTT.